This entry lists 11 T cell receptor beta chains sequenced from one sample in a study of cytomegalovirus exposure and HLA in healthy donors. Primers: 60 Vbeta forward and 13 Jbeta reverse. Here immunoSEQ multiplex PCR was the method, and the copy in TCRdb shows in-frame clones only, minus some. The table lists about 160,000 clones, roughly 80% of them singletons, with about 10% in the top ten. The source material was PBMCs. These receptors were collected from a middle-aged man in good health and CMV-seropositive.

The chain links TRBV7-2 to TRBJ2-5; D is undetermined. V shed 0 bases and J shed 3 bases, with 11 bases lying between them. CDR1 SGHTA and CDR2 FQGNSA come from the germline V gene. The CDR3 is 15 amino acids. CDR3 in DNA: TGTGCCAGCAGCTTAGCCACCGGGTTTAAAGAGACCCAGTACTTC. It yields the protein CASSLATGFKETQYF.

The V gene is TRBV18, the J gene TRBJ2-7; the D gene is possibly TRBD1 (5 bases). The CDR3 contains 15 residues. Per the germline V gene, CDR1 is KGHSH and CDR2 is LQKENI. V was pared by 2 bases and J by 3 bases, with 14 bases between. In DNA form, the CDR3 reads TGTGCCAGCTCACCAGGCGTCCACCAGGGCTACGAGCAGTACTTC. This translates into CASSPGVHQGYEQYF. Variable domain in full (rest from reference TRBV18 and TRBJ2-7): NAGVMQNPRHLVRRRGQEARLRCSPMKGHSHVYWYRQLPEEGLKFMVYLQKENIIDESGMPKERFSAEFPKEGPSILRIQQVVRGDSAAYFCASSPGVHQGYEQYFGPGTRLTVT.

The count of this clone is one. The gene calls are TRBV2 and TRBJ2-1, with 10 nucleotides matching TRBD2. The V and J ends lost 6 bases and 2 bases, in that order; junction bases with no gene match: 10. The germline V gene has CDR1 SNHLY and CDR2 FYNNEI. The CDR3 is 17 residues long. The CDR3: CASRSRRTSGPYNEQFF. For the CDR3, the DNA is TGTGCCAGCAGGAGCCGTAGGACTAGCGGACCCTACAATGAGCAGTTCTTC.

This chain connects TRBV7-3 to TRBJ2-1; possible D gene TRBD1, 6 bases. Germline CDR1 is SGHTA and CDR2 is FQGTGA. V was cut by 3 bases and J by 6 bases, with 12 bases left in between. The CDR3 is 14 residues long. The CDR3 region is CASSFRTESNEQFF. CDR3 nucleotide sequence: TGTGCCAGCAGCTTCCGGACAGAAAGCAATGAGCAGTTCTTC.

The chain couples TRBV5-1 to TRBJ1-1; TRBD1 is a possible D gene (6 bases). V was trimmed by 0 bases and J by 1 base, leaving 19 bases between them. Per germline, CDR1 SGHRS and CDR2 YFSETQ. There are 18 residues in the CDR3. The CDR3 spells CASSLGAGGGVTNTEAFF. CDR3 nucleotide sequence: TGCGCCAGCAGCTTGGGGGCCGGAGGGGGGGTAACGAACACTGAAGCTTTCTTT. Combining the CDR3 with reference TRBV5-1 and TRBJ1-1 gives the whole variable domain KAGVTQTPRYLIKTRGQQVTLSCSPISGHRSVSWYQQTPGQGLQFLFEYFSETQRNKGNFPGRFSGRQFSNSRSEMNVSTLELGDSALYLCASSLGAGGGVTNTEAFFGQGTRLTVV.

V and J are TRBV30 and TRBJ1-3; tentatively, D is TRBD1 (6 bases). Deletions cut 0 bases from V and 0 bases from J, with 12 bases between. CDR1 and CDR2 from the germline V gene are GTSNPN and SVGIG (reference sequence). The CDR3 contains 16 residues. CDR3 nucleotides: TGTGCCTGGAGTGTCGGGACACCGAGCTCTGGAAACACCATATATTTT. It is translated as CAWSVGTPSSGNTIYF.

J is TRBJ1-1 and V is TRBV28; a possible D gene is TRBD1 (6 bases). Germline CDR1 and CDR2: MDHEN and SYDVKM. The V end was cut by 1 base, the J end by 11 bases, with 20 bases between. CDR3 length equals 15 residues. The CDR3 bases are TGTGCCAGCAGTTTATCCACGGACAGCCTGCGTTGGGCTTTCTTT. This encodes CASSLSTDSLRWAFF.

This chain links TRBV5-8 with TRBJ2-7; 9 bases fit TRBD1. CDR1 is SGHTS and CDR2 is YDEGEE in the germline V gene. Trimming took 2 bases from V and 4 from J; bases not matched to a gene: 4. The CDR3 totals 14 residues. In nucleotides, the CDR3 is TGTGCCAGCAGCTTAGGACAGGGGAATTACGAGCAGTACTTC. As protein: CASSLGQGNYEQYF. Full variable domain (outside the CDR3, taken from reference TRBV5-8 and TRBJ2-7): EAGVTQSPTHLIKTRGQQATLRCSPISGHTSVYWYQQALGLGLQFLLWYDEGEERNRGNFPPRFSGRQFPNYSSELNVNALELEDSALYLCASSLGQGNYEQYFGPGTRLTVT.

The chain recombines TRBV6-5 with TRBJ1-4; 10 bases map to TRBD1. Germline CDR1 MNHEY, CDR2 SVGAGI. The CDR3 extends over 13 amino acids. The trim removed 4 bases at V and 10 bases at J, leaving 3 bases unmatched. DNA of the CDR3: TGTGCCAGCAGTTTATGGACAGGGGGAAAACTGTTTTTT. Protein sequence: CASSLWTGGKLFF.

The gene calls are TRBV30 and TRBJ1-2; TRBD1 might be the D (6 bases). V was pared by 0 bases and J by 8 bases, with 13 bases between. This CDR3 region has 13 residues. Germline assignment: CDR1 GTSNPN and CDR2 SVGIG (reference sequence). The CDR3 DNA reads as TGTGCCTGGAGTGTATCAGGGGAAGGAGGCTACACCTTC. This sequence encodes CAWSVSGEGGYTF.

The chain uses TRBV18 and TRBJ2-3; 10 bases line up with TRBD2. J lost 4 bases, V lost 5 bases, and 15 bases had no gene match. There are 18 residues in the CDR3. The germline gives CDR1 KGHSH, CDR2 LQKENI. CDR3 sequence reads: CASSNSRRSGGAPDTQYF. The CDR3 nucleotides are TGTGCCAGCTCAAATAGCCGAAGGAGCGGGGGGGCACCAGATACGCAGTATTTT.